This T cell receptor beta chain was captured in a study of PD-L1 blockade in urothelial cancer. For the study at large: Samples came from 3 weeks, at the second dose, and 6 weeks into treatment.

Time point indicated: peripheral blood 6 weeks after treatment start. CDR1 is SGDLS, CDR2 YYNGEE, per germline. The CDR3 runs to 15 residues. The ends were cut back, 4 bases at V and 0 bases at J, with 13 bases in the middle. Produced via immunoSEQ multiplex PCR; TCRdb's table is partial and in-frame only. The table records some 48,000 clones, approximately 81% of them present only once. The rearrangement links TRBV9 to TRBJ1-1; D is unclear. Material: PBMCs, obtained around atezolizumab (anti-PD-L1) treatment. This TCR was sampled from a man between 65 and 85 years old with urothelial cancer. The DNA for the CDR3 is TGTGCCAGCAGCCCCCTGATAGATATGAACACTGAAGCTTTCTTT. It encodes CASSPLIDMNTEAFF. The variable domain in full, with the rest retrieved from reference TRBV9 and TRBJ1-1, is DSGVTQTPKHLITATGQRVTLRCSPRSGDLSVYWYQQSLDQGLQFLIQYYNGEERAKGNILERFSAQQFPDLHSELNLSSLELGDSALYFCASSPLIDMNTEAFFGQGTRLTVV.